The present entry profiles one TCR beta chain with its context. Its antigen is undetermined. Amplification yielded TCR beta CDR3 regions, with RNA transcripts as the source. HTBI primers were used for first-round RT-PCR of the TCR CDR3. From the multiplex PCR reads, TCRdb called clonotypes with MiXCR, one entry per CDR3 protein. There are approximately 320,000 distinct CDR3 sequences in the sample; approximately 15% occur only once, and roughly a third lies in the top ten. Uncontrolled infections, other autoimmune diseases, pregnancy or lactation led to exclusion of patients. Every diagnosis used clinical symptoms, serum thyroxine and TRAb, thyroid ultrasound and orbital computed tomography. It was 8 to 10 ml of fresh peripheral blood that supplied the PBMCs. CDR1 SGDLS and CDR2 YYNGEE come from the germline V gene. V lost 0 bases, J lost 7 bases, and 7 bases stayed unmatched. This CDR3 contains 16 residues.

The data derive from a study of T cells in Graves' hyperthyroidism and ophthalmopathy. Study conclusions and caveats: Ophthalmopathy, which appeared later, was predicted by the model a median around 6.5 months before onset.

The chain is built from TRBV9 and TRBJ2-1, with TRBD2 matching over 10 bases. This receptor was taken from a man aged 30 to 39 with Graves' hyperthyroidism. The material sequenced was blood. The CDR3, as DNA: TGTGCCAGCAGCGTAGTGGGAGCGGGAGGGTTAAATGAGCAGTTCTTC. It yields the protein CASSVVGAGGLNEQFF.